These T cell receptor beta chains were read from a single sample in a study of blood T cell repertoires in COVID-19. Assay: immunoSEQ multiplex PCR; the TCRdb copy retains only in-frame clones and omits some. The table records 300,000 to 500,000 clones, roughly 90% of them present only once. The sequenced sample consisted of PBMCs or T cells enriched from blood (not recorded which). These receptors originate from a woman younger than 45 with acute COVID-19. Each CDR3 is given with its conserved first and last residue. D genes are given only for firm matches. Clone size, where shown, is once, few, many, or a class for clones that have expanded.

>TRBJ2-2|.|.|TRBV7-2
CASSLGVQGRKGGELFF
TGTGCCAGCAGCTTAGGGGTACAGGGCAGGAAGGGCGGGGAGCTGTTTTTT
>TRBJ2-7|.|.|TRBV24-1
CATSDAGTLSEQYF
TGTGCCACCAGTGACGCCGGGACATTATCCGAGCAGTACTTC
>TRBJ1-2|TRBD1|.|TRBV24-1
CATSDDPGQGARGYTF
TGTGCCACCAGTGATGATCCGGGACAGGGGGCGCGGGGCTACACCTTC
>TRBJ2-3|TRBD2|.|TRBV5-1
CASSTSGVGTDTQYF
TGCGCCAGCAGCACCAGCGGGGTCGGAACAGATACGCAGTATTTT
>TRBJ2-3|TRBD1|.|TRBV5-1
CASSLTGQGATDTQYF
TGCGCCAGCAGCTTGACAGGGCAGGGGGCCACAGATACGCAGTATTTT
>TRBJ2-7|.|.|TRBV12-3/TRBV12-4
CASRLTVTYEQYF
TGTGCCAGCAGGTTAACAGTTACCTACGAGCAGTACTTC
>TRBJ1-5|.|.|TRBV5-5
CASSLGLYSNQPQHF
TGTGCCAGCAGCTTGGGTCTGTATAGCAATCAGCCCCAGCATTTT
>TRBJ1-5|TRBD1|.|TRBV5-6
CASSSTLDRGDSNQPQHF
TGTGCCAGCAGCTCAACCCTAGACAGGGGCGATAGCAATCAGCCCCAGCATTTT
>TRBJ2-7|TRBD1|.|TRBV19
CASRPRTGELGHLQGQYF
TGTGCCAGTAGACCACGGACAGGAGAGCTCGGACACCTACAGGGGCAGTACTTC
>TRBJ2-7|TRBD1|.|TRBV7-9
CASSFGQAGYEQYF
TGTGCCAGCAGCTTCGGACAGGCGGGCTACGAGCAGTACTTC
>TRBJ1-4|TRBD1|.|TRBV5-1
CASSLGQGNEKLFF
TGCGCCAGCAGCTTGGGACAGGGCAACGAAAAACTGTTTTTT
>TRBJ2-2|.|few|TRBV27
CASSLRGGTGELFF
TGTGCCAGCAGTTTGCGGGGAGGCACCGGGGAGCTGTTTTTT
>TRBJ2-3|TRBD2|.|TRBV19
CASSSKRGRGDTQYF
TGTGCCAGTAGTTCTAAGCGGGGCCGGGGAGATACGCAGTATTTT
>TRBJ1-2|.|once|TRBV7-3
CASSSGQGYGYTF
TGTGCCAGCAGCTCGGGACAAGGCTATGGCTACACCTTC
>TRBJ2-3|TRBD2|.|TRBV7-2
CASSLVGGVTDTQYF
TGTGCCAGCAGCTTAGTTGGGGGGGTGACAGATACGCAGTATTTT
>TRBJ1-1|TRBD1|.|TRBV5-1
CASSSGQGAYTEAFF
TGCGCCAGCAGCTCAGGACAGGGGGCGTACACTGAAGCTTTCTTT
>TRBJ1-5|.|.|TRBV7-2
CASSLDATGVPQHF
TGTGCCAGCAGCTTAGATGCTACGGGGGTGCCCCAGCATTTT
>TRBJ1-1|.|.|TRBV18
CASSPPRTANTEAFF
TGTGCCAGCTCACCGCCTCGGACAGCGAACACTGAAGCTTTCTTT
>TRBJ1-1|.|.|TRBV14
CASSHWNTEAFF
TGTGCCAGCAGCCACTGGAACACTGAAGCTTTCTTT
>TRBJ2-1|TRBD2|.|TRBV29-1
CSVKRGRVADEQFF
TGCAGCGTAAAGCGGGGGAGAGTTGCCGATGAGCAGTTCTTC
>TRBJ2-2|.|.|TRBV10-1
CASSVGGANTGELFF
TGCGCCAGCAGTGTTGGGGGGGCCAACACCGGGGAGCTGTTTTTT
>TRBJ1-1|.|.|TRBV20-1
CSASWFRGNTEAFF
TGCAGTGCTAGTTGGTTTCGGGGGAACACTGAAGCTTTCTTT
>TRBJ2-3|TRBD1|.|TRBV5-4
CASSLGTGYTDTQYF
TGTGCCAGCAGCCTTGGGACAGGATACACAGATACGCAGTATTTT
>TRBJ2-2|.|.|TRBV30
CAWSDTGELFF
TGTGCCTGGAGCGACACCGGGGAGCTGTTTTTT
>TRBJ1-2|.|.|TRBV20-1
CSASSRQEGGYTF
TGCAGTGCTAGTAGCAGGCAGGAGGGGGGCTACACCTTC
>TRBJ1-4|.|.|TRBV19
CASSIYGVETNEKLFF
TGTGCCAGTAGTATTTACGGGGTTGAGACTAATGAAAAACTGTTTTTT
>TRBJ1-2|TRBD1|.|TRBV9
CASSVVGGTGPEGYTF
TGTGCCAGCAGCGTAGTTGGGGGGACAGGGCCGGAGGGCTACACCTTC
>TRBJ1-1|.|.|TRBV10-1
CASRIGQNTEAFF
TGCGCCAGCAGAATCGGACAGAACACTGAAGCTTTCTTT
>TRBJ2-3|TRBD2|.|TRBV10-1
CASSGTSGGITRYF
TGCGCCAGCAGTGGGACTAGCGGGGGTATTACGCGGTATTTT
>TRBJ2-1|TRBD2|.|TRBV5-1
CASSGLAGAYNEQFF
TGCGCCAGCAGCGGACTAGCGGGTGCCTACAATGAGCAGTTCTTC
>TRBJ2-1|.|.|TRBV18
CASSPGSRVSNEQFF
TGTGCCAGCTCACCAGGGTCCAGGGTGTCCAATGAGCAGTTCTTC
>TRBJ1-2|.|.|TRBV30
CAWSVHGGNGYTF
TGTGCCTGGAGTGTACACGGAGGAAATGGCTACACCTTC
>TRBJ2-7|.|.|TRBV7-2
CASSLARDKIYEQYF
TGTGCCAGCAGCTTAGCCCGGGACAAGATCTACGAGCAGTACTTC
>TRBJ1-5|TRBD1|.|TRBV19
CASSIFGTVYQPQHF
TGTGCCAGTAGTATTTTCGGGACAGTCTATCAGCCCCAGCATTTT
>TRBJ1-1|TRBD1|.|TRBV28
CASSTLTGVPTEAFF
TGTGCCAGCAGTACCTTGACAGGGGTCCCCACTGAAGCTTTCTTT
>TRBJ2-7|.|.|TRBV4-1
CASSQEVAAYEQYF
TGCGCCAGCAGCCAAGAGGTGGCAGCCTACGAGCAGTACTTC
>TRBJ1-6|.|once|TRBV19
CASSIDLGTPNSPLHF
TGTGCCAGTAGTATAGATCTCGGGACACCTAATTCACCCCTCCACTTT
>TRBJ1-4|.|.|TRBV7-9
CASSWDTTTNEKLFF
TGTGCCAGCAGCTGGGACACAACCACTAATGAAAAACTGTTTTTT
>TRBJ1-2|.|.|TRBV21-1
CASSEKQGSAYGYTF
TGTGCCAGCAGCGAGAAACAGGGGTCTGCCTATGGCTACACCTTC